The source of this T cell receptor beta chain is a study of beta chain features in type 1 diabetes. Study findings and constraints: It was not settled here whether HLA type affects TCRB rearrangement. Cells carrying high TCR expression could end up over-represented when cDNA is sequenced. TCRB CDR3 length was moderately but significantly reduced in all four CD4+ subsets of Type 1 diabetes patients.

Remarks on this clone: Its cognate antigen is unknown.

V shed 5 bases and J shed 5 bases, with 14 bases lying between them. CDR1 is SGHDT and CDR2 is YYEEEE in the germline V gene. The CDR3 is 14 residues long. What was sequenced were expressed TCRB transcripts, since all of the isolated RNA had been reverse transcribed. Libraries were prepared by immunoSEQ multiplex PCR; TCRdb keeps only in-frame clonotypes and omits some of them. This sample has 250,000 to 300,000 clones, with roughly 25% found just once. This chain joins TRBV5-6 and TRBJ1-5, with D possibly being TRBD1 (5 bases). What was sequenced was naive CD4+ T cells from blood. The receptor was isolated from a woman in her twenties or thirties with type 1 diabetes. The CDR3 loop reads CASRKEGLDQPQHF. The CDR3 DNA follows: TGTGCCAGCAGGAAGGAGGGGTTGGATCAGCCCCAGCATTTT.